The 26 T cell receptor beta chains reported below all come from one sample, sequenced in a study of blood T cell repertoires in COVID-19. The protocol was immunoSEQ multiplex PCR, while the TCRdb copy is restricted to in-frame clones and leaves out a portion. The table lists about 110,000 clones, approximately 69% of them singletons. The specimen sequenced was peripheral blood. The source of these receptors is an elderly man with acute or convalescent COVID-19.

CDR3 DNA sequence: TGTGCCAGCAGTTATAGAAGCGGGAGCCACAATGAGCAGTTCTTC. Its protein product is CASSYRSGSHNEQFF. This sequence joins TRBV6-5 and TRBJ2-1, with 8 bases lining up with TRBD2. V shed 3 bases and J 5 bases; nucleotides not matched to a gene: 6. Germline values: CDR1 MNHEY, CDR2 SVGAGI. This CDR3 contains 15 residues.

The chain couples TRBV19 to TRBJ1-5, with 7 bases aligning to TRBD1. Germline CDR1 and CDR2: LNHDA and SQIVND (reference sequence). V gave up 0 bases and J gave up 0 bases; unmatched junction bases: 5. The CDR3 has 17 residues. This CDR3 reads CASSIDRDSYSNQPQHF. CDR3 nucleotides: TGTGCCAGTAGTATAGATCGGGACAGCTATAGCAATCAGCCCCAGCATTTT. Variable domain in full (rest from reference TRBV19 and TRBJ1-5): DGGITQSPKYLFRKEGQNVTLSCEQNLNHDAMYWYRQDPGQGLRLIYYSQIVNDFQKGDIAEGYSVSREKKESFPLTVTSAQKNPTAFYLCASSIDRDSYSNQPQHFGDGTRLSIL.

V usage is TRBV28 and J usage is TRBJ2-3; D is perhaps TRBD1 (5 bases). Trimming shortened V by 4 bases and J by 3 bases, and 11 bases separated the two germline ends. CDR3 size: 14 residues. In germline, CDR1 is MDHEN, CDR2 SYDVKM. CDR3 protein: CASSYRLRTDTQYF. The CDR3 coding sequence is TGTGCCAGCAGTTACAGGCTCCGGACAGATACGCAGTATTTT.

This clone was seen more than once but under ten times. The chain recombines TRBV7-2 with TRBJ2-1, with 11 nucleotides matching TRBD1. The CDR3 sequence is 16 residues long. J gave up 0 bases and V 5 bases, and 3 bases lay outside the gene matches. Germline CDR1 is SGHTA and CDR2 is FQGNSA. The CDR3 protein is CASSVGTGGSYNEQFF. DNA for the CDR3: TGTGCCAGCAGCGTCGGGACAGGGGGCTCCTACAATGAGCAGTTCTTC.

The CDR3 DNA is TGTGCCAGCAGCTTGAAGCGGGAGGTGTACAATGAGCAGTTCTTC. Translation gives CASSLKREVYNEQFF. V usage is TRBV7-9 and J usage is TRBJ2-1; 9 bases are a match to TRBD2. CDR1 and CDR2 from the germline V gene are SEHNR and FQNEAQ (reference sequence). The length of the CDR3 is 15 residues. Losses at the gene ends were 3 bases for V and 4 bases for J; bases not matched to a gene: 4. The whole variable domain, filled in from reference TRBV7-9 and TRBJ2-1, reads DTGVSQNPRHKITKRGQNVTFRCDPISEHNRLYWYRQTLGQGPEFLTYFQNEAQLEKSRLLSDRFSAERPKGSFSTLEIQRTEQGDSAMYLCASSLKREVYNEQFFGPGTRLTVL.

Only a few counts were recorded for this clone. J is TRBJ1-5 and V is TRBV5-1; the match to TRBD1 covers 8 bases. V lost 4 bases, J lost 8 bases, and 8 bases stayed unmatched. CDR3 size: 14 residues. The germline V gene encodes CDR1 SGHRS and CDR2 YFSETQ. CDR3 in amino acids: CASSPGQGEEPQHF. The CDR3 DNA sequence: TGCGCCAGCAGCCCTGGACAGGGTGAGGAGCCCCAGCATTTT.

V is TRBV2 and J is TRBJ2-1; TRBD2 is a possible D gene (5 bases). Germline loops: CDR1 SNHLY, CDR2 FYNNEI. V was pared by 2 bases and J by 9 bases, with 11 bases between. This CDR3 has 13 residues. The CDR3 sequence: CASSENPAGEQFF. As DNA, the CDR3 is TGTGCCAGCAGTGAAAACCCGGCGGGTGAGCAGTTCTTC.

The chain carries TRBV28 and TRBJ1-2; a possible D gene is TRBD1 (6 bases). The CDR3 has 15 residues. Germline lookup yields CDR1 MDHEN and CDR2 SYDVKM. Trimming shortened V by 6 bases and J by 2 bases, and 16 bases separated the two germline ends. The CDR3 reads CASRFGLGQNYGYTF. CDR3 sequence (DNA): TGTGCCAGCAGATTCGGGTTGGGACAAAACTATGGCTACACCTTC.

The chain uses TRBV7-2 and TRBJ1-1; tentatively, D is TRBD1 (6 bases). V was clipped by 4 bases and J by 4 bases, with 13 bases between them. The CDR3 contains 14 residues. Per the germline V gene, CDR1 is SGHTA and CDR2 is FQGNSA. CDR3 sequence reads: CASSSAGGGTEAFF. The CDR3 DNA follows: TGTGCCAGCAGCTCCGCGGGAGGGGGCACTGAAGCTTTCTTT. Together with reference TRBV7-2 and TRBJ1-1, the CDR3 gives the full variable domain: GAGVSQSPSNKVTEKGKDVELRCDPISGHTALYWYRQSLGQGLEFLIYFQGNSAPDKSGLPSDRFSAERTGGSVSTLTIQRTQQEDSAVYLCASSSAGGGTEAFFGQGTRLTVV.

The chain carries TRBV4-3 and TRBJ2-1; TRBD2 matches 10 bases. The CDR3 covers 15 residues. Germline V gene lookup returns CDR1 LGHNA and CDR2 YSLEER. V lost 1 base, J lost 9 bases, and 6 bases stayed unmatched. CDR3 amino acids: CASSQALAGKGEQFF. CDR3 sequence (DNA): TGCGCCAGCAGCCAAGCACTAGCGGGAAAGGGTGAGCAGTTCTTC.

This clone came up a few times. The chain is built from TRBV2 and TRBJ1-1; 10 bases match TRBD1. Unmatched junction bases numbered 7, after V lost 4 bases and J lost 2 bases. The CDR3 extends over 16 amino acids. Germline loops: CDR1 SNHLY, CDR2 FYNNEI. The CDR3 nucleotides are TGTGCCAGCAGTGCACCGGGACAGGGGTTTAACACTGAAGCTTTCTTT. As protein: CASSAPGQGFNTEAFF. Full variable domain (remainder filled in from reference TRBV2 and TRBJ1-1): EPEVTQTPSHQVTQMGQEVILRCVPISNHLYFYWYRQILGQKVEFLVSFYNNEISEKSEIFDDQFSVERPDGSNFTLKIRSTKLEDSAMYFCASSAPGQGFNTEAFFGQGTRLTVV.

The chain employs TRBV20-1 and TRBJ2-7, with unresolved D. The germline CDR1 and CDR2 sequences are DFQATT and SNEGSKA (reference sequence). The germline V and J ends were trimmed by 8 bases and 3 bases, with 11 bases remaining between them. The CDR3 consists of 11 residues. DNA of the CDR3: TGCAGTCCGACGCGGAACTACGAGCAGTACTTC. This sequence encodes CSPTRNYEQYF.

In its sample, this clone was seen a few times. V usage is TRBV2 and J usage is TRBJ1-5; D might be TRBD1 (5 bases). Germline assignment: CDR1 SNHLY and CDR2 FYNNEI. The CDR3 spans 17 residues. V gave up 1 base and J gave up 6 bases, with 19 bases separating them. The CDR3 DNA is TGTGCCAGCAGTGAAGGGCCAGGGCGGTGGTTATTTCAGCCCCAGCATTTT. Translated, it gives CASSEGPGRWLFQPQHF.

The table lists this clone with a few counts. The chain combines TRBV30 with TRBJ2-4; TRBD1 aligns across 7 bases. This CDR3 is built from 12 residues. V trimming: 4 bases; J trimming: 10 bases; junction bases outside the gene matches: 7. CDR1 and CDR2 from the germline V gene are GTSNPN and SVGIG (reference sequence). The CDR3 DNA reads TGTGCCTGGAACAGGGGAATAGGGATTCAGTACTTC. This encodes CAWNRGIGIQYF.

V and J are TRBV9 and TRBJ2-5; the match to TRBD1 covers 8 bases. The germline gives CDR1 SGDLS, CDR2 YYNGEE. V lost 4 bases to trimming and J lost 7 bases; unmatched junction nucleotides: 6. The CDR3 has 13 residues. For the CDR3, the DNA is TGTGCCAGCAGCCTTGGACAGGGAGGGACCCAGTACTTC. Amino acid sequence: CASSLGQGGTQYF.

V is TRBV13 and J is TRBJ1-2; tentatively, D is TRBD1 (5 bases). The V gene's germline CDR1 is PRHDT and CDR2 FYEKMQ (reference sequence). The CDR3 extends over 12 amino acids. V was shortened by 2 bases and J by 9 bases, with 10 bases between the two germline ends. CDR3: CASSLPGRSYTF. CDR3 sequence (DNA): TGTGCCAGCAGCTTACCAGGGCGTAGCTACACCTTC.

Comment on this clone: The same CDR3 also results from other DNA sequences found in this sample. V usage is TRBV5-6 and J usage is TRBJ2-7; TRBD1 matches 8 bases. V shed 5 bases, J shed 2 bases, and the junction held 9 bases outside the gene matches. CDR1 and CDR2 (germline): SGHDT, YYEEEE. The CDR3 runs to 15 residues. The CDR3 region has the DNA TGTGCCAGCAGTTATGGACAGGGAGGCACCTACGAGCAGTACTTC. This translates into CASSYGQGGTYEQYF.

This chain links TRBV7-2 with TRBJ2-1; D perhaps matches TRBD2 (5 bases). This CDR3 is 17 amino acids long. Germline CDR1 SGHTA, CDR2 FQGNSA. Trimming shortened V by 4 bases and J by 0 bases, and 16 bases separated the two germline ends. CDR3 in DNA: TGTGCCAGCAGCTCTAGCTCGACGGGCCTCTCCTACAATGAGCAGTTCTTC. Amino acids: CASSSSSTGLSYNEQFF.

This chain connects TRBV18 to TRBJ2-3; weak D call: TRBD2 (6 bases). Germline values: CDR1 KGHSH, CDR2 LQKENI. This CDR3 region has 15 residues. V lost 2 bases to trimming and J lost 2 bases, with 11 bases between them. The DNA for the CDR3 is TGTGCCAGCTCACCAATTCCGGGAGACACAGATACGCAGTATTTT. Amino acids: CASSPIPGDTDTQYF.

The table lists this clone with many counts. The V call is TRBV9, the J call TRBJ2-3, with 12 bases matching TRBD2. The CDR3 spans 16 residues. Trimming took 4 bases from V and 5 from J; bases not matched to a gene: 8. Germline V gives CDR1 SGDLS, CDR2 YYNGEE. The CDR3 DNA is TGTGCCAGCAGCCCTCCGGGACTAGCGGGCCGAGATACGCAGTATTTT. This codes for CASSPPGLAGRDTQYF.

By proportion, this clone is large (0.1 to 1%). This chain uses TRBV6-6 with TRBJ1-6, with unresolved D. The CDR3 sequence is 14 residues long. The germline V gene encodes CDR1 MNHNY and CDR2 SVGAGI (reference sequence). The V end was cut by 0 bases, the J end by 14 bases, with 14 bases between. DNA for the CDR3: TGTGCCAGCAGTTACTCACGCTACGCCCAGGCCCTCCACTTT. Its translation is CASSYSRYAQALHF.

This clone turned up a few times. V gene TRBV11-2 combines with J gene TRBJ1-2; 7 bases are a match to TRBD1. The V gene end was trimmed by 2 bases and the J gene end by 4 bases; junction bases not matched to a gene: 4. The CDR3 sequence is 14 residues long. Germline V gene lookup returns CDR1 SGHAT and CDR2 FQNNGV. CDR3 in amino acids: CASSLNPGGYGYTF. In DNA, the CDR3 is TGTGCCAGCAGCTTAAACCCAGGGGGCTATGGCTACACCTTC.

The chain is built from TRBV28 and TRBJ1-2, with D possibly matching TRBD1 (5 bases). The CDR3 covers 13 residues. V lost 6 bases and J lost 3, with 11 bases in between. Germline V gives CDR1 MDHEN, CDR2 SYDVKM. CDR3 DNA sequence: TGTGCCAGCAGCCAGACAGTTTACTATGGCTACACCTTC. This sequence encodes CASSQTVYYGYTF.

This chain connects TRBV6-2 or TRBV6-3 to TRBJ2-3; D call uncertain. The CDR3 contains 14 residues. Trimming removed 6 bases at V and 1 base at J, with 11 bases between. Germline V gene sequence: CDR1 MNHEY, CDR2 SVGEGT. CDR3 nucleotide sequence: TGTGCCAGCAGCCCCTTCTCTCGCACAGATACGCAGTATTTT. Its protein product is CASSPFSRTDTQYF.

This chain links TRBV6-5 with TRBJ1-1; D unclear. Trimming pared 0 bases from V and 4 bases from J, leaving 12 bases between. This CDR3 is built from 15 residues. CDR1 MNHEY and CDR2 SVGAGI come from the germline V gene. CDR3 sequence reads: CASSYSGRASTEAFF. As DNA, the CDR3 is TGTGCCAGCAGTTACTCGGGGAGGGCGAGCACTGAAGCTTTCTTT.

This chain uses TRBV27 with TRBJ1-6, with TRBD1 matching over 7 bases. J lost 3 bases, V lost 5 bases, and 7 bases had no gene match. CDR1 and CDR2 (germline): MNHEY, SMNVEV (reference sequence). This CDR3 comprises 16 residues. The CDR3 protein is CASSTTGALYNSPLHF. CDR3 DNA sequence: TGTGCCAGCAGTACTACAGGGGCCCTCTATAATTCACCCCTCCACTTT.